This T cell receptor (beta chain) is drawn from a study of CD8 T cells in ankylosing spondylitis. Study results and limitations: In ankylosing spondylitis patients, matched synovial fluid reportedly showed significant enrichment of disease-linked clones. CD8+ by phenotype, disease-linked clones were relatively rare in peripheral blood. Apparently characteristic of ankylosing spondylitis blood was a TCR beta motif (roughly eight highly homologous variants).

TCRdb re-called the 5' RACE reads with MiXCR, one entry per CDR3 protein. The sample carries 200,000 to 250,000 distinct CDR3 sequences, roughly 24% recorded once. This clonotype was recorded many times. Its cognate antigen is unknown. With 0 bases removed from V and 5 bases from J, the gap between germline ends came to 20 bases. The CDR3 has 16 amino acids. Germline assignment: CDR1 DFQATT and CDR2 SNEGSKA (reference sequence). The TCR was taken from a male donor with ankylosing spondylitis or in good health (not recorded which). The genes are TRBV20-1 and TRBJ2-7; D could derive from TRBD1 or TRBD2 (5 bases each). Sequences were obtained from blood, either unsorted or a sorted T cell fraction (not recorded which). CDR3 protein: CSARESYRRPGHEQYF. CDR3 DNA sequence: TGCAGTGCTAGAGAGTCGTACCGGCGGCCGGGGCACGAGCAGTACTTC.